The 20 T cell receptor beta chains listed next were all sequenced from one sample in a study of early T cells in non-severe SARS-CoV-2 infection. A single record per CDR3 protein comes from TCRdb applying MiXCR to the 5' RACE reads. This sample has tens of thousands of distinct CDR3 sequences, with more than 13% found just once. The sequenced sample consisted of whole blood. These receptors were taken from an adult who was a healthcare worker with PCR-confirmed SARS-CoV-2 infection or an uninfected control (not recorded which).

This clonotype was observed many times. J is TRBJ2-3 and V is TRBV6-5; 10 nucleotides match TRBD2. Germline values: CDR1 MNHEY, CDR2 SVGAGI. The junction had 6 bases not matched to a gene; V was cut back by 8 bases and J by 4 bases. This CDR3 has 14 residues. CDR3 in amino acids: CASGTSEYSDTQYF. CDR3 nucleotide sequence: TGTGCCAGCGGGACTAGCGAGTATTCAGATACGCAGTATTTT.

The genes are TRBV11-2 and TRBJ2-3; TRBD1 might be the D (6 bases). Deletions cut 5 bases from V and 4 bases from J, with 13 bases between. This CDR3 comprises 14 residues. Per the germline V gene, CDR1 is SGHAT and CDR2 is FQNNGV. The CDR3 sequence: CASSPPDRPDTQYF. Written as DNA, the CDR3 is TGTGCCAGCAGCCCTCCTGACAGGCCAGATACGCAGTATTTT. Based on the CDR3 plus reference TRBV11-2 and TRBJ2-3, the full variable domain is EAGVAQSPRYKIIEKRQSVAFWCNPISGHATLYWYQQILGQGPKLLIQFQNNGVVDDSQLPKDRFSAERLKGVDSTLKIQPAKLEDSAVYLCASSPPDRPDTQYFGPGTRLTVL.

The sample holds a few counts of this clonotype. The V and J genes are TRBV5-1 and TRBJ2-2; 7 bases are a match to TRBD2. Germline CDR1 and CDR2: SGHRS and YFSETQ. The CDR3 is 13 amino acids. Trimming took 4 bases from V and 7 from J; bases not matched to a gene: 4. Here the CDR3 DNA reads TGCGCCAGCAGCGGGGGACTAATCGGGGAGCTGTTTTTT. Translating gives CASSGGLIGELFF.

This clonotype was detected a few times. The gene calls are TRBV21-1 and TRBJ2-4; whether TRBD1, the table's D call, matches the DNA was not checked. TRBV21-1 is a pseudogene. The CDR3 has 20 amino acids. CDR3 DNA sequence: TGTGCCAGCAGCAAAGGAATAAGCGAGATGGCAGGGGGTCGCAAAAACATTCAGTACTTC. Translation: CASSKGISEMAGGRKNIQYF.

This clonotype was found a few times. The chain uses TRBV15 and TRBJ2-3; D is undetermined. CDR1 and CDR2 from the germline V gene are LNHNV and YYDKDF (reference sequence). CDR3 length: 13 residues. Trimming pared 5 bases from V and 7 bases from J, leaving 13 bases between. The CDR3 spells CATSGRTPNTQYF. The CDR3 DNA follows: TGTGCCACCAGCGGCCGGACCCCTAATACGCAGTATTTT.

This clonotype turned up a few times. Here the CDR3 reads CASSLQSLAGTNEQFF. CDR3 sequence (DNA): TGTGCCAGCAGCTTACAATCACTAGCGGGAACGAATGAGCAGTTCTTC. The chain links TRBV7-6 to TRBJ2-1; the match to TRBD2 covers 10 bases. The CDR3 runs to 16 residues. The J segment lost 7 bases and the V segment lost 2 bases, leaving 8 bases of the junction unmatched. Germline loops: CDR1 SGHVS, CDR2 FNYEAQ.

This clonotype has a handful of counts. The genes are TRBV20-1 and TRBJ2-5; D remains unclear. The CDR3 is 10 residues long. Germline V lookup: CDR1 DFQATT, CDR2 SNEGSKA (reference sequence). V dropped 6 bases and J dropped 3 bases, with 5 bases sitting between them. The CDR3, as DNA: TGCAGTGCGGTGAAAGAGACCCAGTACTTC. Translation: CSAVKETQYF.

This clonotype has more than one count but fewer than ten. The rearrangement uses TRBV4-2 and TRBJ1-3, with D unclear. Germline V lookup: CDR1 LGHNA, CDR2 YNFKEQ. V was shortened by 0 bases and J by 0 bases, with 6 bases between the two germline ends. The CDR3 totals 15 residues. CDR3 loop: CASSQDRASGNTIYF. CDR3 nucleotide sequence: TGTGCCAGCAGCCAAGATCGCGCCTCTGGAAACACCATATATTTT.

V is TRBV4-3 and J is TRBJ2-1, with 11 nucleotides matching TRBD2. The germline V gene has CDR1 LGHNA and CDR2 YSLEER. Unmatched junction bases numbered 2, after V lost 4 bases and J lost 3 bases. This CDR3 is 15 amino acids long. The CDR3 nucleotides read TGCGCCAGCAGCCCGGGACTAGCGGACTACAATGAGCAGTTCTTC. It is translated as CASSPGLADYNEQFF.

This clonotype appeared a few times. V is TRBV20-1 and J is TRBJ1-2; 9 bases match TRBD1. CDR1 and CDR2 from the germline V gene are DFQATT and SNEGSKA (reference sequence). Trimming at V came to 5 bases and at J to 4 bases, leaving 5 bases not matched to a gene. The CDR3 is 13 amino acids. CDR3 sequence (DNA): TGCAGTGCTGGGGACAGGGATACCTATGGCTACACCTTC. Translating gives CSAGDRDTYGYTF.

The V call is TRBV3-1, the J call TRBJ2-3; 9 bases are shared with TRBD2. The CDR3 has 16 amino acids. The V gene end was trimmed by 4 bases and the J gene end by 1 base; junction bases not matched to a gene: 6. The germline V gene has CDR1 LGHDT and CDR2 YNNKEL (reference sequence). In nucleotides, the CDR3 is TGTGCCAGCAGCCCCGTAGCGGGAGTCGGCACAGATACGCAGTATTTT. This translates into CASSPVAGVGTDTQYF.

This clonotype was detected a few times. This chain uses TRBV7-9 with TRBJ1-1; D is unclear. CDR3 length equals 13 residues. Germline-derived CDR1 and CDR2 are SEHNR and FQNEAQ (reference sequence). The V gene lost 1 base and the J gene lost 2 bases, with 5 bases spanning the gap. This CDR3 is CASSLDSNTEAFF. The CDR3 DNA reads as TGTGCCAGCAGCTTAGACTCAAACACTGAAGCTTTCTTT.

This clonotype was recorded a few times. The chain carries TRBV4-3 and TRBJ1-4; D uncertain. The CDR3 covers 14 residues. Germline assignment: CDR1 LGHNA and CDR2 YSLEER. V dropped 1 base and J dropped 8 bases, with 11 bases sitting between them. The CDR3 DNA is TGCGCCAGCAGCCAAGGGCCGAGTAGCGAAAAACTGTTTTTT. This gives the protein CASSQGPSSEKLFF.

This clonotype was seen more than once but under ten times. J is TRBJ2-3 and V is TRBV2, with D unresolved. With 4 bases removed from V and 6 bases from J, the gap between germline ends came to 11 bases. Germline CDR1 SNHLY, CDR2 FYNNEI. The CDR3 length is 13 residues. The CDR3 here is CASSVGVRDTQYF. CDR3 nucleotide sequence: TGTGCCAGCAGTGTTGGGGTAAGGGATACGCAGTATTTT.

This clonotype appeared a few times. The CDR3 DNA follows: TGCAGCGTCGCAAAGGAGTACATTGGAGGACACGAGCAGTACTTC. Its protein is CSVAKEYIGGHEQYF. V gene TRBV29-1 combines with J gene TRBJ2-7; TRBD2 might be the D (5 bases). The CDR3 consists of 15 residues. Germline CDR1 is SQVTM and CDR2 is ANQGSEA. V lost 6 bases to trimming and J lost 5 bases, with 23 bases between them.

In this sample, this clonotype turned up a few times. The J gene is TRBJ2-7, the V gene TRBV10-3, with 10 bases fitting TRBD1. The CDR3 extends over 15 amino acids. The V gene's germline CDR1 is ENHRY and CDR2 SYGVKD. The junction had 5 bases not matched to a gene; V was cut back by 4 bases and J by 2 bases. The CDR3 sequence is CAISASGQGAYEQYF. The CDR3, as DNA: TGTGCCATCAGTGCCTCAGGACAGGGGGCCTACGAGCAGTACTTC.

V gene TRBV29-1 combines with J gene TRBJ2-5, with 9 bases aligning to TRBD1. The junction had 6 bases not matched to a gene; V was cut back by 6 bases and J by 1 base. There are 14 residues in the CDR3. Looked up from germline, CDR1 is SQVTM and CDR2 is ANQGSEA. The CDR3 reads CSVGTGGGQETQYF. The CDR3 DNA is TGCAGCGTAGGTACAGGGGGCGGCCAAGAGACCCAGTACTTC.

CDR3 nucleotides: TGTGCCAGCAGCTTCCCCTCCAGGGGAGTTTCACCCCTCCACTTT. As protein: CASSFPSRGVSPLHF. The genes are TRBV5-8 and TRBJ1-6, with D maybe TRBD1 (6 bases). Germline CDR1 and CDR2: SGHTS and YDEGEE. CDR3 size: 15 residues. V dropped 2 bases and J dropped 9 bases, with 15 bases sitting between them.

This clonotype was counted between two and nine times. The chain joins TRBV20-1 to TRBJ1-1; no firm D call. V shed 1 base and J shed 4 bases, with 10 bases lying between them. CDR3 length equals 13 residues. Germline loops: CDR1 DFQATT, CDR2 SNEGSKA (reference sequence). This chain's CDR3 is CSARVPGITEAFF. CDR3 sequence (DNA): TGCAGTGCTAGAGTTCCGGGTATCACTGAAGCTTTCTTT.

This clonotype occurred many times. The chain recombines TRBV10-1 with TRBJ2-1; D gene uncertain. The CDR3 consists of 15 residues. Trimming shortened V by 3 bases and J by 1 base, and 10 bases separated the two germline ends. Germline-derived CDR1 and CDR2 are WNHNN and SYGVQD (reference sequence). The CDR3 DNA is TGCGCCAGCAGTGAACTCGTGAATTCCTACAATGAGCAGTTCTTC. It yields the protein CASSELVNSYNEQFF.